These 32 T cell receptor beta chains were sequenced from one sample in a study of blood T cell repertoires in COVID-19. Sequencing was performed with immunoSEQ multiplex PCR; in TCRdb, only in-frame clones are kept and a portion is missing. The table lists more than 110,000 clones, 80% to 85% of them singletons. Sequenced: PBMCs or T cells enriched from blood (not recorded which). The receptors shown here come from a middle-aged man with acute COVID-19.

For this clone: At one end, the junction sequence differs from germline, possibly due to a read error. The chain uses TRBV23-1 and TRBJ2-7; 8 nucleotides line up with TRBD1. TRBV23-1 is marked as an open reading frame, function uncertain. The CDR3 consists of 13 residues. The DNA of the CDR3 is TGCGCCTGCAGGGGGCCAGCTTCCTACGAGCAGTACTTC. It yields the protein CACRGPASYEQYF.

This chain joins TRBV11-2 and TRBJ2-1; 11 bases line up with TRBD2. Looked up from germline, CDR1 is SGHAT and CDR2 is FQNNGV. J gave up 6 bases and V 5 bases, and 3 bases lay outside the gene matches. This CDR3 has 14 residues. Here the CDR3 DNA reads TGTGCCAGCAGCACTAGCGGGAGTCTCAATGAGCAGTTCTTC. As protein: CASSTSGSLNEQFF.

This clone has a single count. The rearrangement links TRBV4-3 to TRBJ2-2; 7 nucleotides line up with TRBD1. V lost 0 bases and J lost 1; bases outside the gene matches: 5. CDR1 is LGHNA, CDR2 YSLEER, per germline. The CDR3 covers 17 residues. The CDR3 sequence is CASSQEGDSLNTGELFF. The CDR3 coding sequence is TGCGCCAGCAGCCAAGAAGGGGACAGCCTGAACACCGGGGAGCTGTTTTTT.

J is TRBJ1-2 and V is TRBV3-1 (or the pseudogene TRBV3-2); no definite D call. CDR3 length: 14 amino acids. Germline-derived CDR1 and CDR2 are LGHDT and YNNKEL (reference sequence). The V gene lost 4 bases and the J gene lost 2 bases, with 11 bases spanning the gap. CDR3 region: CASSRGGSNYGYTF. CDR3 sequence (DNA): TGTGCCAGCAGCCGGGGAGGGTCGAACTATGGCTACACCTTC.

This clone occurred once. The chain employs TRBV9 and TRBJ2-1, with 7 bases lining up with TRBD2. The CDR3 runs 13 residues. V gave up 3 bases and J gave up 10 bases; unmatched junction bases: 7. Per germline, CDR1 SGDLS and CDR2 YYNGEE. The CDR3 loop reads CASSARDYWEQFF. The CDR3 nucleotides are TGTGCCAGCAGCGCCAGGGACTACTGGGAGCAGTTCTTC.

CDR3 amino acids: CASSLYRANTEAFF. The CDR3 nucleotides read TGTGCCAGCAGTTTGTACAGGGCGAACACTGAAGCTTTCTTT. The chain combines TRBV27 with TRBJ1-1, with D possibly being TRBD1 (6 bases). CDR3 size: 14 residues. Germline V gives CDR1 MNHEY, CDR2 SMNVEV (reference sequence). The V gene lost 3 bases and the J gene lost 1 base, with 9 bases spanning the gap.

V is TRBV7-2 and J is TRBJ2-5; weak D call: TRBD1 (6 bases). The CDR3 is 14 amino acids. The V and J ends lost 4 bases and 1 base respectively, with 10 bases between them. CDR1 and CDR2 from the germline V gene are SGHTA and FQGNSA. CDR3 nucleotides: TGTGCCAGCAGCTCACAGGGTACCCAAGAGACCCAGTACTTC. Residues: CASSSQGTQETQYF.

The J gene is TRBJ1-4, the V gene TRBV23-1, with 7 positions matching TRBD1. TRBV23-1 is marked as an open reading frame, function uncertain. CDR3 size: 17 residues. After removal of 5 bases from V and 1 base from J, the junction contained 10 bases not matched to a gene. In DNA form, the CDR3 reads TGCGCCAGCAGTGGACAGGTCCTCTGGGAAACTAATGAAAAACTGTTTTTT. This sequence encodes CASSGQVLWETNEKLFF.

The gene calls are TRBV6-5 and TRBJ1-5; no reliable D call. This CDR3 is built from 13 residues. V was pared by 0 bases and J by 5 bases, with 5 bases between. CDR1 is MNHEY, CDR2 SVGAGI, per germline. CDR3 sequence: CASSYSRDQPQHF. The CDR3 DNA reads TGTGCCAGCAGTTACTCACGGGATCAGCCCCAGCATTTT.

The CDR3 reads CASSSEGAREKLFF. As DNA, the CDR3 is TGTGCCAGCAGTTCGGAGGGGGCACGGGAAAAACTGTTTTTT. This chain joins TRBV27 and TRBJ1-4; 7 bases are a match to TRBD1. The CDR3 has 14 amino acids. Germline values: CDR1 MNHEY, CDR2 SMNVEV (reference sequence). V gave up 4 bases and J gave up 8 bases; unmatched junction bases: 7.

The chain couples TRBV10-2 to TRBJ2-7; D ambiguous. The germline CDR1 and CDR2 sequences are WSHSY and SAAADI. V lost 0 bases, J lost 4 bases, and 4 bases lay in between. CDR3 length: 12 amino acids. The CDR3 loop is CASSESSYEQYF. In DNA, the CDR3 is TGCGCCAGCAGTGAGTCGTCATACGAGCAGTACTTC.

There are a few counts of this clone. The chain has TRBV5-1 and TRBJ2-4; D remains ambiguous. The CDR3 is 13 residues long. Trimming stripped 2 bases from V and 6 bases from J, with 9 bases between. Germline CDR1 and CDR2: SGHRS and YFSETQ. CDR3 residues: CASSFSDLNIQYF. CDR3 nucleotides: TGCGCCAGCAGCTTCTCAGATTTAAACATTCAGTACTTC.

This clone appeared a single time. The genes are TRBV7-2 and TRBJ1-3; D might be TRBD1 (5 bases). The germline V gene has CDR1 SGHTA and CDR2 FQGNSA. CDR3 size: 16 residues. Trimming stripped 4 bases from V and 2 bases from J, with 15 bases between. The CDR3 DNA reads TGTGCCAGCAGCTCAAGGGGAGGGGAAGCTGGAAACACCATATATTTT. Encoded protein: CASSSRGGEAGNTIYF. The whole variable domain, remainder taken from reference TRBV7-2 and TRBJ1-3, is GAGVSQSPSNKVTEKGKDVELRCDPISGHTALYWYRQSLGQGLEFLIYFQGNSAPDKSGLPSDRFSAERTGGSVSTLTIQRTQQEDSAVYLCASSSRGGEAGNTIYFGEGSWLTVV.

The CDR3 sequence: CASRGLRGVGYTF. The CDR3 region has the DNA TGCGCCAGCCGAGGTCTAAGGGGTGTTGGCTACACCTTC. The chain employs TRBV4-3 and TRBJ1-2; possibly TRBD1 for D (5 bases). The V end was cut by 8 bases, the J end by 7 bases, with 17 bases between. This CDR3 contains 13 residues. Germline values: CDR1 LGHNA, CDR2 YSLEER.

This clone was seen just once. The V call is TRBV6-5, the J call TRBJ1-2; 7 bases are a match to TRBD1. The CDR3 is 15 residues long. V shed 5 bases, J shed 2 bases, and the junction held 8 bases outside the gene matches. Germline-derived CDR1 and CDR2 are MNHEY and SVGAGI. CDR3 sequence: CASSQDRFENYGYTF. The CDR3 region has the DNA TGTGCCAGCAGTCAGGACAGGTTCGAAAACTATGGCTACACCTTC.

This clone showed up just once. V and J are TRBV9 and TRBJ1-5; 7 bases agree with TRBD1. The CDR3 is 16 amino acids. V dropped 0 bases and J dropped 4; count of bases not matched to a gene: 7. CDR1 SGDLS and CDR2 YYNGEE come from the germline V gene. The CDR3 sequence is CASSVGGTAMNQPQHF. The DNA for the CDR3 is TGTGCCAGCAGCGTAGGAGGGACAGCCATGAATCAGCCCCAGCATTTT.

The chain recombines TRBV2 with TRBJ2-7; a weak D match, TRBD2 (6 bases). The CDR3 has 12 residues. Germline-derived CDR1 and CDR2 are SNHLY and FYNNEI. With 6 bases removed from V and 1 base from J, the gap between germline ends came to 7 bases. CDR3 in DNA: TGTGCCAGCAGCGGGGGTTCCTACGAGCAGTACTTC. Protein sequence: CASSGGSYEQYF.

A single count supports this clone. CDR3 DNA sequence: TGCGCCAGCAGAAACAGGGACTACAATGAGCAGTTCTTC. It yields the protein CASRNRDYNEQFF. The V call is TRBV5-1, the J call TRBJ2-1, with D tentatively TRBD1 (6 bases). Germline CDR1 SGHRS, CDR2 YFSETQ. CDR3 length: 13 amino acids. V shed 5 bases and J shed 3 bases, with 9 bases lying between them.

This chain's CDR3 is CASSQQLGAGSHIAQYF. CDR3 DNA: TGTGCCAGCAGCCAGCAATTGGGAGCGGGATCCCATATTGCGCAGTATTTT. V is TRBV14 and J is TRBJ2-3, with 7 bases that match TRBD2. The CDR3 length is 17 residues. From germline, CDR1 is SGHDN and CDR2 FVKESK. J was trimmed by 10 bases and V by 3 bases; bases with no gene match: 19.

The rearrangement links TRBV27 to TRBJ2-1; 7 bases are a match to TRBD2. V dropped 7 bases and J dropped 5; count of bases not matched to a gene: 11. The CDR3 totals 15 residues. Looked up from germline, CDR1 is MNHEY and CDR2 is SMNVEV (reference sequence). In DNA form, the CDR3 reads TGTGCCAGCACTGGCGGGAGAACTTGGGACAATGAGCAGTTCTTC. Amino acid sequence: CASTGGRTWDNEQFF.

The CDR3 loop reads CASSSFGGQILYGYTF. In nucleotides, the CDR3 is TGTGCCAGCAGTTCCTTTGGGGGACAGATACTTTATGGCTACACCTTC. The rearrangement links TRBV6-6 to TRBJ1-2, with 7 nucleotides matching TRBD1. The germline V gene has CDR1 MNHNY and CDR2 SVGAGI (reference sequence). This CDR3 contains 16 residues. Germline trimming cut 4 bases from V and 5 bases from J; bases unmatched to any gene: 13.

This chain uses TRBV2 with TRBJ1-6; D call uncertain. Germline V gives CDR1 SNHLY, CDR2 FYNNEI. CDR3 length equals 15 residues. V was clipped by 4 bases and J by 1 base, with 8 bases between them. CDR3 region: CASSGEGSYNSPLHF. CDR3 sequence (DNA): TGTGCCAGCAGTGGGGAGGGTTCCTATAATTCACCCCTCCACTTT.

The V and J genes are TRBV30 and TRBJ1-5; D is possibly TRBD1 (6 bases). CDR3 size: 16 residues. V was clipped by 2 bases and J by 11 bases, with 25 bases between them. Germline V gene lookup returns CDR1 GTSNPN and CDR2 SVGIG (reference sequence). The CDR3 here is CAWSLTPTGSGGAQHF. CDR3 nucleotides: TGTGCCTGGAGTCTCACACCCACAGGGTCGGGGGGAGCCCAGCATTTT. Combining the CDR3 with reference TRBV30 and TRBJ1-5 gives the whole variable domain SQTIHQWPATLVQPVGSPLSLECTVEGTSNPNLYWYRQAAGRGLQLLFYSVGIGQISSEVPQNLSASRPQDRQFILSSKKLLLSDSGFYLCAWSLTPTGSGGAQHFGDGTRLSIL.

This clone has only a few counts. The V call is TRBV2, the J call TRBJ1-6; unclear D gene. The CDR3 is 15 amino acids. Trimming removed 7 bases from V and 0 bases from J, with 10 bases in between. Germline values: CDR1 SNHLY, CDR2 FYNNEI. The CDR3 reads CASIPMSSYNSPLHF. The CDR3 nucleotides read TGTGCCAGCATACCCATGAGCTCCTATAATTCACCCCTCCACTTT.

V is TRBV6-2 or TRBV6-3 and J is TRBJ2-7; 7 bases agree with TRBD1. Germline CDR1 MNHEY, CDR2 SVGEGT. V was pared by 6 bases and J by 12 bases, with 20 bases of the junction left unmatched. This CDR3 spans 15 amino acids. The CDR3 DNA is TGTGCCAGCAGCCAATACCTTCCCGGGACAGCGGAAACGTACTTC. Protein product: CASSQYLPGTAETYF.

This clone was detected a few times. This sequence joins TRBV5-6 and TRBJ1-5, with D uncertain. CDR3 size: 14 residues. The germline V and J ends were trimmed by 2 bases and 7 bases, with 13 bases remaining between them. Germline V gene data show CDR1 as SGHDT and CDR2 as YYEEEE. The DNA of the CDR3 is TGTGCCAGCAGCTTCGCACAGTCGCTCCAGCCCCAGCATTTT. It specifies CASSFAQSLQPQHF.

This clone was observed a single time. The chain's CDR3 is CASSQRSGGHNEQFF. DNA for the CDR3: TGTGCCAGCAGTCAACGAAGCGGGGGACACAATGAGCAGTTCTTC. The rearrangement uses TRBV11-2 and TRBJ2-1; 8 positions match TRBD2. J gave up 5 bases and V 6 bases, and 9 bases lay outside the gene matches. CDR1 and CDR2 from the germline V gene are SGHAT and FQNNGV. The CDR3 extends over 15 amino acids.

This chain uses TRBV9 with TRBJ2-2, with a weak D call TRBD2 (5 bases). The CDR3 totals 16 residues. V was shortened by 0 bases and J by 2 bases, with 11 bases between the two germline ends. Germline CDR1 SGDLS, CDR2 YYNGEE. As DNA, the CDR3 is TGTGCCAGCAGCGTAGCCCTCGGGATTAACACCGGGGAGCTGTTTTTT. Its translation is CASSVALGINTGELFF.

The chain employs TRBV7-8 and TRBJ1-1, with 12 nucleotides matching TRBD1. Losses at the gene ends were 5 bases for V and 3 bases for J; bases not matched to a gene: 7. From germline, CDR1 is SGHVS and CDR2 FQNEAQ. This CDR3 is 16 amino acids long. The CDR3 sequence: CASSLSGTGGYTEAFF. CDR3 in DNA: TGTGCCAGCAGCCTATCGGGGACAGGGGGCTACACTGAAGCTTTCTTT.

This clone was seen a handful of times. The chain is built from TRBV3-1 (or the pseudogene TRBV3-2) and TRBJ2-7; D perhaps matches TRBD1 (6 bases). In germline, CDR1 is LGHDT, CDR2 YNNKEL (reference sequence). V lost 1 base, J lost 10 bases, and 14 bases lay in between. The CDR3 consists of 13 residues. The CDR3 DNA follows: TGTGCCAGCAGCCAAGGCGAGACAGGCAGTCAGTACTTC. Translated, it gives CASSQGETGSQYF.

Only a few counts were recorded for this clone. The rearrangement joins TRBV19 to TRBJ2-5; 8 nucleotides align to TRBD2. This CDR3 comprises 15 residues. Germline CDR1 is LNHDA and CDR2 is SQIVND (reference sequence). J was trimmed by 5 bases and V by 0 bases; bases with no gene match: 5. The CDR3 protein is CASSIEAGEGETQYF. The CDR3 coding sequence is TGTGCCAGTAGTATAGAAGCGGGAGAGGGTGAGACCCAGTACTTC.

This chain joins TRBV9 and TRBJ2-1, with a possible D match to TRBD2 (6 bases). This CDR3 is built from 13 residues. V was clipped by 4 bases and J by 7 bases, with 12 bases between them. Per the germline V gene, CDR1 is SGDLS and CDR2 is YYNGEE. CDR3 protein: CASSPLGSNEQFF. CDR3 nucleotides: TGTGCCAGCAGCCCCCTCGGGAGTAATGAGCAGTTCTTC.